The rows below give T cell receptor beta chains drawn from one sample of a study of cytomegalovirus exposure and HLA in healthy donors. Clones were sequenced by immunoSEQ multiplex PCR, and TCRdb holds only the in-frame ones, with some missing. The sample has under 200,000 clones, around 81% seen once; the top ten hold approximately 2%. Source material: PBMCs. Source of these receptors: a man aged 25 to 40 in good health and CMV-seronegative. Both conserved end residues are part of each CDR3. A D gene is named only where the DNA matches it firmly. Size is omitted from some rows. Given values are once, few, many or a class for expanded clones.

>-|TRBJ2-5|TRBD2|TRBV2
TGTGCCAGCAGGGGACTAGCGGGAGGATTAGAGACCCAGTACTTC
CASRGLAGGLETQYF
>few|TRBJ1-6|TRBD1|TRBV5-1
TGCGCCAGCAGGGATTGGGGACAGGGTTCTAATTCACCCCTCCACTTT
CASRDWGQGSNSPLHF
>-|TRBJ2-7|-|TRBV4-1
TGCGCCAGCAGCCAAGAGGGGGGATTCCCCTACGAGCAGTACTTC
CASSQEGGFPYEQYF
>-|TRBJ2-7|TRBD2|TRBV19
TGTGCCAGTAGTACCCTGGGACTAGCGGGAGGGCCCCCCTCGGAGCAGTACTTC
CASSTLGLAGGPPSEQYF
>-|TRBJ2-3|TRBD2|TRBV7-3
TGTGCCAGCAGCTTTTCTAGCGGCAGCACAGATACGCAGTATTTT
CASSFSSGSTDTQYF
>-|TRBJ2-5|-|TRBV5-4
TGTGCCAGCAGCCCGGAGGGGCTGATCGAGACCCAGTACTTC
CASSPEGLIETQYF
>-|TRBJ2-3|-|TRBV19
TGTGCCAGTAAGGGGGGGCAGGGGGCTGGAGATACGCAGTATTTT
CASKGGQGAGDTQYF
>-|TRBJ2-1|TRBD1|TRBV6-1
TGTGCCAGCCACAGGGGTAGCAATGAGCAGTTCTTC
CASHRGSNEQFF
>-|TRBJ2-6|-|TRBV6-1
TGTGCCGCACAGGGTTCGAGCTCTGGGGCCAACGTCCTGACTTTC
CAAQGSSSGANVLTF
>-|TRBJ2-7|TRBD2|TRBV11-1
TGTGCCAGCAGCCGATCCGTGGGAGGGCAAGGGGAGCAGTACTTC
CASSRSVGGQGEQYF